This TCR beta chain came from a study of shared clonotypes between healthy human individuals. As for this clone: As yet, its antigen is unknown.

As processed by the authors: Junction-only immunoSEQ sequences carried no quality scores, so filtering differed. Clones were sequenced by immunoSEQ multiplex PCR, and TCRdb holds only the in-frame ones, with some missing. The D gene and trimming were derived from the DNA, and the V and J assignments and clone size from that table. In the table there are about 2.4 million clones, just over 90% of which are singletons. Findings and caveats of the study: Naive subsets tended to show greater estimated richness than memory subsets.

Germline assignment: CDR1 MNHEY and CDR2 SMNVEV (reference sequence). The CDR3 consists of 16 residues. Trimming at V came to 5 bases and at J to 7 bases, leaving 10 bases not matched to a gene. V gene TRBV27 combines with J gene TRBJ2-7; 14 nucleotides align to TRBD2. The sequenced material came from naive CD4+ T cells sorted from blood. Described subset: CD45RA+ positively selected. The clonotype comes from a young man in good health. CDR3: CASSRLPGLAGGEQYF. The CDR3 DNA sequence: TGTGCCAGCAGTCGCCTCCCCGGACTAGCGGGGGGAGAGCAGTACTTC.